This T cell receptor (beta chain) was sequenced in a study of T-cell reconstitution after alpha-beta-depleted transplantation in children. For this clonotype: Its antigen is not identified.

The CDR3 contains 17 residues. The germline V gene encodes CDR1 LGHDT and CDR2 YNNKEL (reference sequence). Germline trimming cut 5 bases from V and 0 bases from J; bases unmatched to any gene: 8. General study findings and limits: T-cell numbers and diversity, one year after transplant, stemmed largely from T cells that were newly produced. Several hundred expanded graft clones reportedly were the source of alpha-beta T cells about two months after transplant.

The library targeted TCRbeta and was prepared with unique molecular identifiers. TCRdb recomputed calls from the PCR reads with MiXCR, one row per CDR3 protein. The sample contains roughly 670,000 distinct CDR3 sequences, around 13% of which appear only once. The rearrangement uses TRBV3-1 and TRBJ2-1, with 9 bases identical to TRBD2. The sequence came from a girl aged 2-10 years with congenital amegakaryocytic thrombocytopenia, due to receive a stem cell transplant. Specimen: PBMCs, collected before TCRalphabeta/CD19-depleted stem cell transplant. The CDR3: CASSENPAGGSYNEQFF. The DNA for the CDR3 is TGTGCCAGCAGCGAAAACCCAGCGGGGGGCTCCTACAATGAGCAGTTCTTC.